The rows below give T cell receptor beta chains drawn from one sample of a study of Ad26.COV2.S vaccination and SARS-CoV-2 variants. TCRdb's table, derived via immunoSEQ multiplex PCR, lists solely in-frame clones and lacks some. The table shows about 390,000 clones, with 75% to 90% occurring only once. Sequencing was performed on peripheral blood, taken in a trial of Ad26.COV2.S vaccine versus placebo. These receptor sequences come from a person between 18 and 60 years old who received the Ad26.COV2.S COVID-19 vaccine or a placebo. Each CDR3 is given without its conserved first and last residue.

cdr3_aa j_call v_call
SVDPGQAEGNYGYT TRBJ1-2 TRBV29-1
ASSPLSTNEQY TRBJ2-7 TRBV18
TSSQASPGPGQTEAF TRBJ1-1 TRBV1
ASRQLAGVKGEQF TRBJ2-1 TRBV4-1
ASSQDGDSLNEKLF TRBJ1-4 TRBV4-2
ASSLSGVFADTQY TRBJ2-3 TRBV27
ASSQDLHLSGGRAF TRBJ1-1 TRBV3-1/TRBV3-2
ASSSPEVNYGYT TRBJ1-2 TRBV6-2/TRBV6-3
ASSLQLTGYEQY TRBJ2-7 TRBV5-1
ASSAPVGAANVLT TRBJ2-6 TRBV5-1
ASSQEYSGTRVSTDTQY TRBJ2-3 TRBV3-1/TRBV3-2
ASSLTGYGYT TRBJ1-2 TRBV6-5
ASRATGSGANVLT TRBJ2-6 TRBV6-5
ASPSRTEISYEQY TRBJ2-7 TRBV21-1
ASSITGTQETQY TRBJ2-5 TRBV19
ASTAEGGQGGAAF TRBJ1-1 TRBV3-1/TRBV3-2
ASRSGTGEGNTIY TRBJ1-3 TRBV4-3
ASSLWGANQPQH TRBJ1-5 TRBV7-2
ASRGQGIPGELF TRBJ2-2 TRBV14
ASSLTQGWGYT TRBJ1-2 TRBV5-1
ASSRSSYNSPLH TRBJ1-6 TRBV27
ASSLNPPVRLF TRBJ1-4 TRBV5-5
ASSIGRQETQY TRBJ2-5 TRBV28
ASSVYLGSADTQY TRBJ2-3 TRBV5-1
ASSLGWRGATKETQY TRBJ2-5 TRBV27
ASSLGPSGGNNEQF TRBJ2-1 TRBV7-8
ASSPARQTSWNEQY TRBJ2-7 TRBV18
ASSEALRGKGQPQH TRBJ1-5 TRBV2
ASSRRDREFSPLH TRBJ1-6 TRBV3-1/TRBV3-2
ASSRLDSLLNAEAF TRBJ1-1 TRBV3-1/TRBV3-2
ASSYSGTDNEKLF TRBJ1-4 TRBV6-2/TRBV6-3
ASSFPRDISTDMQY TRBJ2-3 TRBV28
AWGGRAGNSPLH TRBJ1-6 TRBV30
ASSQMTGKNTGELF TRBJ2-2 TRBV4-1
ASRDRILDGNTIY TRBJ1-3 TRBV2
ASSLRTGNTEAF TRBJ1-1 TRBV5-1
ASSNRRNTEAF TRBJ1-1 TRBV19
ASSVHVGNEQF TRBJ2-1 TRBV4-3
ASSFSFWTARGANEQF TRBJ2-1 TRBV3-1/TRBV3-2
ASSWRGGETQY TRBJ2-5 TRBV5-6
ASYDRVGNTIY TRBJ1-3 TRBV6-5
ASSETRVYNEQF TRBJ2-1 TRBV2
ASSDYLGTDTQY TRBJ2-3 TRBV5-1
ASSYRTGVDTQY TRBJ2-3 TRBV6-6
ASRPQTGSYEQY TRBJ2-7 TRBV5-1
ASSFSGPAYNSPLH TRBJ1-6 TRBV5-6